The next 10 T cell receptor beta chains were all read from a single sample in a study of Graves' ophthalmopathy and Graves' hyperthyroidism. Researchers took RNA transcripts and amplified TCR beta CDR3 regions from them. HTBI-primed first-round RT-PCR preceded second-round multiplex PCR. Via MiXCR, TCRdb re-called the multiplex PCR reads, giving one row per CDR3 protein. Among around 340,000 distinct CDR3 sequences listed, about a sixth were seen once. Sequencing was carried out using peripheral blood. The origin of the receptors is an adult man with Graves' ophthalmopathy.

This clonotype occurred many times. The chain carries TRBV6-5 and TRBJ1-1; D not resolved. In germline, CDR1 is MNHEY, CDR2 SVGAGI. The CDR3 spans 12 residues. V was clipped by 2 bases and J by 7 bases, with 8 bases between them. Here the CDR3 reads CASSYGLGEAFF. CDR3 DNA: TGTGCCAGCAGTTACGGTTTAGGTGAAGCTTTCTTT.

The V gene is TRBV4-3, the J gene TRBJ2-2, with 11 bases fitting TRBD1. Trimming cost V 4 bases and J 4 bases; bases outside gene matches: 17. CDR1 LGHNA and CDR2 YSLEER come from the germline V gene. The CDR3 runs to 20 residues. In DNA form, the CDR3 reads TGCGCCAGCAGCCGCCTGCCCCCCAGGACAGGGGGCCTGGGCACCGGGGAGCTGTTTTTT. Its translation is CASSRLPPRTGGLGTGELFF.

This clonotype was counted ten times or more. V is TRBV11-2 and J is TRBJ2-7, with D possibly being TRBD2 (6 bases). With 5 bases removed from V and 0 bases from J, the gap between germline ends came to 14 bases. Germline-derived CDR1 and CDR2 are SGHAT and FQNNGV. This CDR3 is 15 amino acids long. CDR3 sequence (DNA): TGTGCCAGCAGCCCCCTGCGGGGCTACTCCTACGAGCAGTACTTC. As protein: CASSPLRGYSYEQYF.

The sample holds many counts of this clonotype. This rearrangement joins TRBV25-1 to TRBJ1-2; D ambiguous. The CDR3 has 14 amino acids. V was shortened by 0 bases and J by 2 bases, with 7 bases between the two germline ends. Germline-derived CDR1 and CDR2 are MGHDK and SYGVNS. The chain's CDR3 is CASSEYGFNYGYTF. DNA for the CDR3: TGTGCCAGCAGTGAATACGGATTCAACTATGGCTACACCTTC.

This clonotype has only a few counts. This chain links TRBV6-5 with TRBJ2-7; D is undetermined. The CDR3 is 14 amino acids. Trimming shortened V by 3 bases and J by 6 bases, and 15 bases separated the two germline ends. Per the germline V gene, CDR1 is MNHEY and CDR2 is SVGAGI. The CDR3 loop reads CASSYDGEGLEQYF. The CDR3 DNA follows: TGTGCCAGCAGTTATGATGGGGAAGGGCTCGAGCAGTACTTC.

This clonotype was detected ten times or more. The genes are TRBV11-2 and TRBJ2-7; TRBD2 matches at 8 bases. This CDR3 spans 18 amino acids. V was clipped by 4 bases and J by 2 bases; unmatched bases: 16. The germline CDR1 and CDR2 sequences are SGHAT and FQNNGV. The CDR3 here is CASSSLRRERENPYEQYF. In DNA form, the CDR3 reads TGTGCCAGCAGCTCCCTCCGGAGGGAGCGGGAGAATCCCTACGAGCAGTACTTC.

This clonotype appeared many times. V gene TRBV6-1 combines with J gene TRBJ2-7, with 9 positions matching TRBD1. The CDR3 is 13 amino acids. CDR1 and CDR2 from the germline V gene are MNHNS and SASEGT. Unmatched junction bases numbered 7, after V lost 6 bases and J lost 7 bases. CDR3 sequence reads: CASRPGQGSEQYF. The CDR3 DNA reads TGTGCCAGCAGACCCGGACAGGGGTCGGAGCAGTACTTC.

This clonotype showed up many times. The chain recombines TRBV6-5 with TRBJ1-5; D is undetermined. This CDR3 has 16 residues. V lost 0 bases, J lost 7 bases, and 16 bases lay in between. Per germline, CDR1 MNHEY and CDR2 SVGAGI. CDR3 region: CASSYSTETGRQPQHF. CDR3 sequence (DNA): TGTGCCAGCAGTTACTCGACCGAAACCGGGCGACAGCCCCAGCATTTT.

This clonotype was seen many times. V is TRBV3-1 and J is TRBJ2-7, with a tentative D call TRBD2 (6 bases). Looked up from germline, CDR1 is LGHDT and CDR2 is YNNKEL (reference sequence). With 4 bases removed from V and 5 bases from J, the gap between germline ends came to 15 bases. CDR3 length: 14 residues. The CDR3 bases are TGTGCCAGCAGCCGGGACTGGAAAGGCGACGAGCAGTACTTC. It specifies CASSRDWKGDEQYF.

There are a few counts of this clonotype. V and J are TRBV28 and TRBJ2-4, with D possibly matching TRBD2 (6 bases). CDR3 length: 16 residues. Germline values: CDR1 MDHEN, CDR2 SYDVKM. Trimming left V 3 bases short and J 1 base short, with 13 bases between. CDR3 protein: CASSFGNAGAKNIQYF. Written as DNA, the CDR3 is TGTGCCAGCAGTTTCGGAAACGCGGGGGCCAAAAACATTCAGTACTTC.